The subject of this entry is one T cell receptor beta chain. This sample was taken from a study of blood T cell repertoires in COVID-19. Across the study: Donors in the United States, Italy and Spain gave samples during acute or convalescent COVID-19. Sources were T cells, B-cell-depleted T cells, or PBMCs; the material itself was cDNA or gDNA.

V lost 2 bases and J lost 8, with 12 bases in between. Germline V lookup: CDR1 MNHEY, CDR2 SVGAGI. The CDR3 contains 13 residues. Source study methods: Reference gene primers were amplified, and this amplification served to estimate nucleated cell counts. Using immunoSEQ multiplex PCR, the repertoire was profiled, and TCRdb retains in-frame clones only, with some absent. That table is the source of V, J and clone size, and D and trimming were worked out from the DNA. The table includes about 220,000 clones, roughly four fifths detected once. Sequencing was performed on peripheral blood. The TCR sequence derives from a woman aged 40 to 50 with active or convalescent COVID-19. The chain employs TRBV6-5 and TRBJ1-2; D perhaps matches TRBD1 (5 bases). This CDR3 is CASSYGQGGGYTF. CDR3 nucleotides: TGTGCCAGCAGTTACGGGCAGGGAGGCGGCTACACCTTC.